Listed here are 22 T cell receptor beta chains from one sample, sequenced in a study of blood T cell repertoires in COVID-19. Clones were sequenced by immunoSEQ multiplex PCR, and TCRdb holds only the in-frame ones, with some missing. The sample holds nearly 110,000 clones, around 88% seen once. Sequencing input: peripheral blood. These receptors were obtained from a man in his fifties or sixties with active or convalescent COVID-19.

This clone was counted a few times. In DNA, the CDR3 is TGTGCCAGCAGTTCGGGTCATAGCAATCAGCCCCAGCATTTT. Translated, it gives CASSSGHSNQPQHF. The chain has TRBV6-5 and TRBJ1-5; unclear D gene. Trimming left V 4 bases short and J 0 bases short, with 7 bases between. The V gene's germline CDR1 is MNHEY and CDR2 SVGAGI. CDR3 size: 14 residues.

The V gene is TRBV9, the J gene TRBJ1-1; 8 nucleotides line up with TRBD1. Trimming at V came to 3 bases and at J to 14 bases, leaving 18 bases not matched to a gene. This CDR3 has 15 amino acids. Germline lookup yields CDR1 SGDLS and CDR2 YYNGEE. CDR3 residues: CASSAEDNRGKEWFF. Here the CDR3 DNA reads TGTGCCAGCAGCGCCGAAGATAACAGGGGGAAAGAGTGGTTCTTT. Full variable domain (missing parts from reference TRBV9 and TRBJ1-1): DSGVTQTPKHLITATGQRVTLRCSPRSGDLSVYWYQQSLDQGLQFLIQYYNGEERAKGNILERFSAQQFPDLHSELNLSSLELGDSALYFCASSAEDNRGKEWFFGQGTRLTVV.

The chain carries TRBV18 and TRBJ2-5, with D unresolved. The V end was cut by 6 bases, the J end by 0 bases, with 26 bases between. The germline V gene has CDR1 KGHSH and CDR2 LQKENI. This CDR3 region has 19 residues. The CDR3, as DNA: TGTGCCAGCTCCCCAACTTCACCCGTGACATCCCGTTACCAAGAGACCCAGTACTTC. Amino acids: CASSPTSPVTSRYQETQYF.

V usage is TRBV2 and J usage is TRBJ2-2; D perhaps matches TRBD1 (5 bases). This CDR3 region has 14 residues. The V gene's germline CDR1 is SNHLY and CDR2 FYNNEI. V was cut by 6 bases and J by 2 bases, with 10 bases left in between. CDR3: CASSTDSNTGELFF. DNA of the CDR3: TGTGCCAGCAGCACCGACAGTAACACCGGGGAGCTGTTTTTT.

The chain has TRBV5-6 and TRBJ2-7; 12 nucleotides align to TRBD2. CDR3 length: 17 amino acids. The J segment lost 4 bases and the V segment lost 0 bases, leaving 8 bases of the junction unmatched. CDR1 and CDR2 (germline): SGHDT, YYEEEE. The CDR3 loop reads CASSLAPGLAGSYEQYF. In DNA, the CDR3 is TGTGCCAGCAGCTTGGCCCCCGGACTAGCGGGGTCATACGAGCAGTACTTC.

This clone was recorded only once. V gene TRBV2 combines with J gene TRBJ2-5; D may be TRBD1 (5 bases). V lost 4 bases, J lost 2 bases, and 20 bases lay in between. Germline assignment: CDR1 SNHLY and CDR2 FYNNEI. The CDR3 covers 17 residues. The CDR3 DNA reads as TGTGCCAGCAGTGCCCCTCGTAGGGGCACTGATCAAGAGACCCAGTACTTC. This translates into CASSAPRRGTDQETQYF. Together with reference TRBV2 and TRBJ2-5, the CDR3 gives the full variable domain: EPEVTQTPSHQVTQMGQEVILRCVPISNHLYFYWYRQILGQKVEFLVSFYNNEISEKSEIFDDQFSVERPDGSNFTLKIRSTKLEDSAMYFCASSAPRRGTDQETQYFGPGTRLLVL.

CDR3 nucleotide sequence: TGTGCCAGCAGTCCAGGACAGGGAAAAAGTCAGCCCCAGCATTTT. Amino acids: CASSPGQGKSQPQHF. The chain recombines TRBV6-2 or TRBV6-3 with TRBJ1-5; 8 bases line up with TRBD1. The CDR3 consists of 15 residues. The junction had 9 bases not matched to a gene; V was cut back by 5 bases and J by 6 bases. Germline V CDR1 and CDR2: MNHEY, SVGEGT.

J is TRBJ1-2 and V is TRBV6-5, with TRBD1 matching 7 bases. This CDR3 is built from 13 residues. Unmatched junction bases numbered 5, after V lost 7 bases and J lost 3 bases. Per germline, CDR1 MNHEY and CDR2 SVGAGI. The CDR3 DNA is TGTGCCAGCACCACAGACAGGGACTATGGCTACACCTTC. Protein sequence: CASTTDRDYGYTF.

The sample holds a few counts of this clone. The CDR3 DNA reads as TGTGCCTGCCCATCAGGGACAGTGACTAACTATGGCTACACCTTC. This gives the protein CACPSGTVTNYGYTF. This rearrangement joins TRBV30 to TRBJ1-2, with 7 bases that match TRBD1. Per the germline V gene, CDR1 is GTSNPN and CDR2 is SVGIG (reference sequence). The CDR3 covers 15 residues. Trimming took 6 bases from V and 0 from J; bases not matched to a gene: 10.

The J gene is TRBJ1-1, the V gene TRBV19, with D possibly being TRBD1 (5 bases). Trimming pared 4 bases from V and 4 bases from J, leaving 13 bases between. Germline CDR1 reads LNHDA; CDR2 reads SQIVND (reference sequence). CDR3 size: 14 residues. Written as DNA, the CDR3 is TGTGCCAGTAGTACGGACACTGTGCTCACTGAAGCTTTCTTT. Protein: CASSTDTVLTEAFF.

This clone was recorded once. The V and J genes are TRBV5-4 and TRBJ1-2; TRBD1 might be the D (5 bases). The V end lost 0 bases, the J end lost 4 bases, and 7 bases lay between the germline ends. Germline assignment: CDR1 SGHNT and CDR2 YYREEE (reference sequence). The CDR3 length is 13 residues. In DNA, the CDR3 is TGTGCCAGCAGCTTGGCGGGGGTCTATGGCTACACCTTC. Translated, it gives CASSLAGVYGYTF.

This chain connects TRBV18 to TRBJ1-5; 7 bases fit TRBD1. The germline V gene has CDR1 KGHSH and CDR2 LQKENI. J gave up 1 base and V 4 bases, and 10 bases lay outside the gene matches. CDR3 size: 17 residues. The CDR3 sequence: CASSLTPRQGSNQPQHF. As DNA, the CDR3 is TGTGCCAGCTCACTCACCCCTAGACAGGGAAGCAATCAGCCCCAGCATTTT.

V is TRBV5-8 and J is TRBJ1-2, with D hard to call. The CDR3 sequence is 15 residues long. V was pared by 0 bases and J by 2 bases, with 11 bases between. Germline assignment: CDR1 SGHTS and CDR2 YDEGEE. In DNA form, the CDR3 reads TGTGCCAGCAGCTTGGAGAGGGTCCCCAACTATGGCTACACCTTC. Translating gives CASSLERVPNYGYTF.

The CDR3 is CASSLAGQGFSEQYF. CDR3 DNA: TGTGCCAGCAGCTTAGCGGGACAGGGTTTTTCCGAGCAGTACTTC. The chain links TRBV7-2 to TRBJ2-7; 9 bases match TRBD1. The CDR3 is 15 residues long. V shed 0 bases and J 6 bases; nucleotides not matched to a gene: 6. The germline CDR1 and CDR2 sequences are SGHTA and FQGNSA.

This clone was detected only once. CDR3 DNA sequence: TGTGCCAGCAGTCCCCAGGCGTACAATCAGCCCCAGCATTTT. Translation: CASSPQAYNQPQHF. The chain combines TRBV28 with TRBJ1-5; D is unresolved. Germline-derived CDR1 and CDR2 are MDHEN and SYDVKM. CDR3 length equals 14 residues. Trimming shortened V by 5 bases and J by 3 bases, and 11 bases separated the two germline ends.

The rearrangement joins TRBV28 to TRBJ2-1, with 12 bases aligning to TRBD1. CDR1 and CDR2 (germline): MDHEN, SYDVKM. This CDR3 region has 15 residues. Germline trimming cut 6 bases from V and 7 bases from J; bases unmatched to any gene: 7. The CDR3 here is CASSKGQGALNEQFF. The CDR3, as DNA: TGTGCCAGCAGCAAGGGACAGGGGGCGCTGAATGAGCAGTTCTTC.

V and J are TRBV7-9 and TRBJ1-2; D is perhaps TRBD1 (6 bases). Germline assignment: CDR1 SEHNR and CDR2 FQNEAQ (reference sequence). Trimming pared 10 bases from V and 3 bases from J, leaving 27 bases between. The CDR3 is 17 residues long. CDR3 residues: CATWGPDRTSPYYGYTF. The CDR3 bases are TGTGCCACCTGGGGACCTGACAGGACATCTCCTTACTATGGCTACACCTTC.

This chain uses TRBV7-6 with TRBJ1-1; D not certain. Germline V lookup: CDR1 SGHVS, CDR2 FNYEAQ. The CDR3 is 15 amino acids. V dropped 2 bases and J dropped 4 bases, with 14 bases sitting between them. The CDR3 loop reads CASSLKPPLVTEAFF. The CDR3 bases are TGTGCCAGCAGCTTAAAGCCTCCACTGGTCACTGAAGCTTTCTTT.

The CDR3 DNA reads as TGTGCCAGCAGTTATCTAGCGGGAGGACGGGTCGGGGAGCTGTTTTTT. It codes for CASSYLAGGRVGELFF. The V call is TRBV6-5, the J call TRBJ2-2; 11 bases are shared with TRBD2. V lost 3 bases to trimming and J lost 7 bases; unmatched junction nucleotides: 7. The CDR3 runs to 16 residues. Germline V lookup: CDR1 MNHEY, CDR2 SVGAGI.

This rearrangement joins TRBV11-2 to TRBJ1-3; 9 bases are shared with TRBD1. V trimming: 5 bases; J trimming: 14 bases; junction bases outside the gene matches: 13. This CDR3 is built from 14 residues. Germline lookup yields CDR1 SGHAT and CDR2 FQNNGV. In DNA, the CDR3 is TGTGCCAGCAGCCCCGCCCTCGGACAGGGGCAGGTATATTTT. This encodes CASSPALGQGQVYF.

This chain joins TRBV2 and TRBJ2-3, with 12 bases lining up with TRBD2. This CDR3 spans 18 amino acids. Trimming cost V 2 bases and J 2 bases; bases outside gene matches: 8. Germline V gives CDR1 SNHLY, CDR2 FYNNEI. CDR3 loop: CASSEHRWTSGNTDTQYF. The CDR3 DNA sequence: TGTGCCAGCAGTGAACACAGATGGACTAGCGGGAACACAGATACGCAGTATTTT.

This clone was picked up many times. The chain is built from TRBV5-6 and TRBJ2-7; 9 bases line up with TRBD2. Germline assignment: CDR1 SGHDT and CDR2 YYEEEE. J lost 6 bases, V lost 1 base, and 2 bases had no gene match. CDR3 length equals 13 residues. CDR3 loop: CASSLPSGTEQYF. CDR3 bases: TGTGCCAGCAGCTTGCCTAGCGGGACCGAGCAGTACTTC.